This entry lists 21 T cell receptor beta chains sequenced from one sample in a study of T cell clonality in common variable immunodeficiency. Sequenced by immunoSEQ multiplex PCR; TCRdb stores in-frame clones only, minus some. Recorded here are about 40,000 clones, none singletons. The sample consisted of peripheral blood mononuclear cells. These receptors were obtained from a person aged 18 to 70 in good health.

In regard to this clone: The observed sequence ends 3 residues before the CDR3 terminus, with the missing tail filled in from the germline J gene. This chain connects TRBV2 to TRBJ1-6, with TRBD1 matching over 8 bases. This CDR3 region has 13 residues. Germline V gene data show CDR1 as SNHLY and CDR2 as FYNNEI. V gave up 5 bases and J gave up 9 bases; unmatched junction bases: 3. The CDR3 spells CASSYDRGSPLHF. Partial CDR3 DNA: TGTGCCAGCAGTTATGACAGGGGTTCACCC.

This clone was detected ten times or more. The read falls 3 residues short of the CDR3 end, and the missing part is taken from the germline J gene. The chain links TRBV5-1 to TRBJ2-1; D might be TRBD1 (6 bases). Germline V gene data show CDR1 as SGHRS and CDR2 as YFSETQ. Between the trimmed V and J ends, which lost 2 bases and 5 bases, there was a span of 14 bases. The CDR3 is 15 amino acids. Partial CDR3 DNA: TGCGCCAGCAGCTTAGGGGACACTACGCACAATGAG. It codes for CASSLGDTTHNE. The complete CDR3 protein is CASSLGDTTHNEQFF.

This clone was detected ten times or more. The CDR3 goes on 3 residues after the read ends, and that part is filled in from the germline J gene. This rearrangement joins TRBV7-8 to TRBJ1-2; D is ambiguous. Germline CDR1 reads SGHVS; CDR2 reads FQNEAQ. V was cut by 4 bases and J by 4 bases, with 10 bases left in between. This CDR3 spans 13 amino acids. The CDR3 spells CASSSPDTYGYTF. The DNA read from the CDR3 is TGTGCCAGCAGCTCCCCAGACACCTATGGC.

This clone has ten or more counts. The read ends 3 residues shy of where the CDR3 ends; the end is completed using the germline J gene. This rearrangement joins TRBV12-3 or TRBV12-4 to TRBJ2-3; 10 bases agree with TRBD2. Losses at the gene ends were 3 bases for V and 7 bases for J; bases not matched to a gene: 4. The CDR3 is made up of 14 amino acids. CDR3 DNA, as far as it was read: TGTGCCAGCAGTTTGCTAGCGGGAGAAAATACG. The encoded protein is CASSLLAGENT. The entire CDR3 is CASSLLAGENTQYF.

This clone showed up many times. The read terminates 3 residues ahead of where the CDR3 ends, so the germline J gene completes it. The rearrangement uses TRBV7-2 and TRBJ1-1; no clear D gene. This CDR3 is 14 amino acids long. The germline CDR1 and CDR2 sequences are SGHTA and FQGNSA. CDR3 sequence reads: CASSLDSRVTVAFF. The CDR3 bases that were read are TGTGCCAGCAGCTTAGACTCGAGGGTCACGGTA.

This clone appeared many times. The read terminates 3 residues before the CDR3 end, so the remaining end is supplied by the germline J gene. The genes are TRBV5-6 and TRBJ2-5; 9 nucleotides match TRBD2. V was pared by 0 bases and J by 5 bases, with 5 bases of the junction left unmatched. This CDR3 is 15 amino acids long. CDR1 is SGHDT, CDR2 YYEEEE, per germline. CDR3 loop: CASSLVAGGRETQYF. The sequenced CDR3 bases are TGTGCCAGCAGCTTGGTGGCGGGGGGGCGCGAGACC.

This clone was seen at least ten times. The read ends 3 residues shy of where the CDR3 ends; the end is completed using the germline J gene. The chain links TRBV29-1 to TRBJ2-7, with 9 nucleotides matching TRBD2. The length of the CDR3 is 14 residues. Germline V gene lookup returns CDR1 SQVTM and CDR2 ANQGSEA. Trimming removed 4 bases from V and 2 bases from J; junction bases left unmatched: 6. The CDR3 DNA, read in part, is TGCAGCGTTGGGGTAGCGGGGGTAGCCTACGAG. As protein: CSVGVAGVAYE. The entire CDR3 protein is CSVGVAGVAYEQYF.

This clone was counted many times. The CDR3 end falls 3 residues outside the read, so it is completed with the germline J gene. This rearrangement joins TRBV30 to TRBJ1-1; D is perhaps TRBD1 (6 bases). The CDR3 covers 14 residues. Trimming took 4 bases from V and 7 from J, leaving 19 bases between them. In germline, CDR1 is GTSNPN, CDR2 SVGIG (reference sequence). The CDR3 spells CAWNRLQGPIEAFF. CDR3 bases read: TGTGCCTGGAATCGCCTACAGGGCCCCATTGAA. Combining the CDR3 with reference TRBV30 and TRBJ1-1 gives the whole variable domain SQTIHQWPATLVQPVGSPLSLECTVEGTSNPNLYWYRQAAGRGLQLLFYSVGIGQISSEVPQNLSASRPQDRQFILSSKKLLLSDSGFYLCAWNRLQGPIEAFFGQGTRLTVV.

This clone was seen ten or more times. Sequencing ends 3 residues short of the CDR3 end; the germline J gene provides the rest. V gene TRBV15 combines with J gene TRBJ2-2; 9 bases map to TRBD2. V lost 6 bases to trimming and J lost 1 base; unmatched junction nucleotides: 0. The CDR3 runs to 14 residues. Germline CDR1 is LNHNV and CDR2 is YYDKDF (reference sequence). The CDR3 reads CATRTSGNTGELFF. The sequenced CDR3 bases are TGTGCCACCAGGACTAGCGGGAACACCGGGGAG.

In its sample, this clone was seen a few times. It may be a read error: a sequence one base away is much more abundant. Read data end 3 residues before the CDR3 end; the end is taken from the germline J gene. At the DNA level, this CDR3 is encoded by other sequences in the same sample as well. The rearrangement uses TRBV5-1 and TRBJ2-7, with TRBD1 as a possible D gene (5 bases). The V gene's germline CDR1 is SGHRS and CDR2 YFSETQ. V lost 0 bases, J lost 5 bases, and 15 bases lay in between. This CDR3 has 15 residues. CDR3 bases read: TGCGCCAGCAGCTTGGAAAGGGGCAGTATGGACGAG. This gives the protein CASSLERGSMDE. The CDR3, in full, reads CASSLERGSMDEQYF.

This clone was counted many times. The CDR3 goes on 3 residues after the read ends, and that part is filled in from the germline J gene. The chain uses TRBV5-1 and TRBJ1-2, with 7 bases fitting TRBD1. The CDR3 has 16 residues. J was trimmed by 0 bases and V by 4 bases; bases with no gene match: 9. In germline, CDR1 is SGHRS, CDR2 YFSETQ. The CDR3 spells CASSPADRVANYGYTF. CDR3 bases read: TGCGCCAGCAGCCCGGCCGACAGGGTCGCTAACTATGGC.

This clone was observed at least ten times. The sequenced fragment ends 3 residues before the CDR3 boundary, so the rest is inferred from the germline J gene. The genes are TRBV7-9 and TRBJ1-1; maybe TRBD1 (6 bases). The CDR3 has 13 amino acids. Looked up from germline, CDR1 is SEHNR and CDR2 is FQNEAQ (reference sequence). CDR3 bases read: TGTGCCAGCAGCCCTAACAGGCAGGGGGAA. Protein: CASSPNRQGE. The whole CDR3 sequence reads CASSPNRQGEAFF.

This clone was recorded many times. The read ends 3 residues before the CDR3 terminus; that terminus is restored from the germline J gene. This rearrangement joins TRBV23-1 to TRBJ1-2; D not certain. TRBV23-1 is classed as an ORF, of uncertain function. Trimming took 0 bases from V and 5 from J, leaving 10 bases between them. The CDR3 is made up of 14 amino acids. CDR3 region: CASSQSGKGYGYTF. The sequenced part of the CDR3 DNA is TGCGCCAGCAGTCAATCCGGTAAAGGGTATGGC.

This clone has just a few counts. One end of the junction is discordant with germline, which a read error may explain. The sequenced fragment ends 3 residues before the CDR3 boundary, so the rest is inferred from the germline J gene. The chain joins TRBV7-9 to TRBJ1-1, with 8 bases that match TRBD1. This CDR3 region has 12 residues. Germline values: CDR1 SEHNR, CDR2 FQNEAQ (reference sequence). The DNA read from the CDR3 is TGTTCCAGCAGCCGGGACAGGCAGGGA. It is translated as CSSSRDRQG. The CDR3, in full, reads CSSSRDRQGAFF. Full variable domain (missing parts from reference TRBV7-9 and TRBJ1-1): DTGVSQNPRHKITKRGQNVTFRCDPISEHNRLYWYRQTLGQGPEFLTYFQNEAQLEKSRLLSDRFSAERPKGSFSTLEIQRTEQGDSAMYLCSSSRDRQGAFFGQGTRLTVV.

This clone was counted many times. The read stops 3 residues short of the end of the CDR3; the missing end is completed from the germline J gene. J is TRBJ2-2 and V is TRBV3-1 (or the pseudogene TRBV3-2); a possible D gene is TRBD1 (6 bases). This CDR3 is built from 15 residues. With 5 bases removed from V and 5 bases from J, the gap between germline ends came to 15 bases. Germline V lookup: CDR1 LGHDT, CDR2 YNNKEL (reference sequence). CDR3 bases read: TGTGCCAGCAGCGCCCGAACAGGGAGAACCGGGGAG. Translated, it gives CASSARTGRTGE. In full, the CDR3 is CASSARTGRTGELFF.

This clone showed up many times. One end of the junction varies from germline; a read error may be responsible. Read coverage stops 3 residues before the CDR3 terminus; the germline J gene supplies the remainder. J is TRBJ2-4 and V is TRBV4-2; 9 positions agree with TRBD1. Germline assignment: CDR1 LGHNA and CDR2 YNFKEQ. CDR3 length: 18 amino acids. The CDR3 bases that were read are TGTACCAGCAGCCAAGTTGCCCCCCAGACAGGGGGTGAAAACATT. Encoded protein: CTSSQVAPQTGGENI. The CDR3 as a whole reads CTSSQVAPQTGGENIQYF.

The table lists this clone with many counts. From the germline J gene comes the end of the CDR3, since the read stops 3 residues before it. The rearrangement joins TRBV5-5 to TRBJ2-7, with a possible D match to TRBD2 (5 bases). From germline, CDR1 is SGHKS and CDR2 YYEKEE (reference sequence). V dropped 4 bases and J dropped 4 bases, with 18 bases sitting between them. This CDR3 has 15 amino acids. The CDR3 sequence is CASSPQRRLGYEQYF. CDR3 DNA, as far as it was read: TGTGCCAGCAGCCCCCAGCGGAGACTCGGGTACGAG.

In its sample, this clone was seen many times. The read terminates 3 residues ahead of where the CDR3 ends, so the germline J gene completes it. The chain employs TRBV7-9 and TRBJ2-3; 10 bases line up with TRBD1. CDR3 length equals 14 residues. J gave up 5 bases and V 7 bases, and 6 bases lay outside the gene matches. Per germline, CDR1 SEHNR and CDR2 FQNEAQ (reference sequence). The CDR3 sequence: CASTRTGGQDTQYF. CDR3 DNA, as far as it was read: TGTGCCAGCACCCGGACAGGGGGTCAAGATACG.

This clone was seen many times. The read ends 3 residues before the CDR3 terminus; that terminus is restored from the germline J gene. V gene TRBV2 combines with J gene TRBJ2-5; perhaps TRBD2 as D (6 bases). Germline V gives CDR1 SNHLY, CDR2 FYNNEI. Trimming pared 7 bases from V and 6 bases from J, leaving 15 bases between. The CDR3 loop spans 13 amino acids. This CDR3 is CASIGSGMQTQYF. The sequenced CDR3 bases are TGTGCCAGCATCGGTAGCGGCATGCAGACC.

This clone was observed many times. The sequenced fragment ends 3 residues before the CDR3 boundary, so the rest is inferred from the germline J gene. The chain uses TRBV7-9 and TRBJ2-5; D is ambiguous. CDR1 is SEHNR and CDR2 is FQNEAQ in the germline V gene (reference sequence). This CDR3 is 13 amino acids long. Trimming took off 2 bases at V and 3 bases at J, with 7 bases between the two ends. The chain's CDR3 is CASSLQPKETQYF. The DNA read from the CDR3 is TGTGCCAGCAGCTTACAACCTAAAGAGACC.

This clone was observed at least ten times. The read comes to an end 3 residues before the CDR3 does, leaving the germline J gene to fill in the end. V is TRBV19 and J is TRBJ1-1; D gene unclear. This CDR3 has 13 residues. Germline V gene lookup returns CDR1 LNHDA and CDR2 SQIVND (reference sequence). V shed 3 bases and J shed 3 bases, with 8 bases lying between them. CDR3 region: CASSMIRYTEAFF. The covered CDR3 bases are TGTGCCAGTAGTATGATACGGTACACTGAA.